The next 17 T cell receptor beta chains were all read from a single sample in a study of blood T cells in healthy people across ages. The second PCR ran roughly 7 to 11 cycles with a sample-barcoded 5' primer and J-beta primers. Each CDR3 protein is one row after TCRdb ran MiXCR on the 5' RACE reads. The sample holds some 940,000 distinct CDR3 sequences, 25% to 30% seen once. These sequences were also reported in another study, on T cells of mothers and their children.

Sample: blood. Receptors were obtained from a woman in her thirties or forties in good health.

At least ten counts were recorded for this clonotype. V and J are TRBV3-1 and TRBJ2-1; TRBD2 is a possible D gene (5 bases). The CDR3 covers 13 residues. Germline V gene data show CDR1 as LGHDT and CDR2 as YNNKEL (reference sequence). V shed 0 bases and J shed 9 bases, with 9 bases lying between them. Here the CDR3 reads CASSQDNRGEQFF. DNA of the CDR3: TGTGCCAGCAGCCAAGATAACCGGGGTGAGCAGTTCTTC.

The chain's CDR3 is CASTGQGNEKLFF. The CDR3 nucleotides are TGTGCCAGCACTGGACAGGGTAATGAAAAACTGTTTTTT. This rearrangement joins TRBV27 to TRBJ1-4, with 8 positions matching TRBD1. Germline V gives CDR1 MNHEY, CDR2 SMNVEV (reference sequence). This CDR3 has 13 residues. Unmatched junction bases numbered 2, after V lost 7 bases and J lost 4 bases.

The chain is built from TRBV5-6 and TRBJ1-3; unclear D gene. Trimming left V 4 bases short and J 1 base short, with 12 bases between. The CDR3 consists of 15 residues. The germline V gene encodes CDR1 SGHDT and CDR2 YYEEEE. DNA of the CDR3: TGTGCCAGCAGCCCCCCCGGGGATTCTGGAAACACCATATATTTT. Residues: CASSPPGDSGNTIYF. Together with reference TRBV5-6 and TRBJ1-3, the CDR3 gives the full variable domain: DAGVTQSPTHLIKTRGQQVTLRCSPKSGHDTVSWYQQALGQGPQFIFQYYEEEERQRGNFPDRFSGHQFPNYSSELNVNALLLGDSALYLCASSPPGDSGNTIYFGEGSWLTVV.

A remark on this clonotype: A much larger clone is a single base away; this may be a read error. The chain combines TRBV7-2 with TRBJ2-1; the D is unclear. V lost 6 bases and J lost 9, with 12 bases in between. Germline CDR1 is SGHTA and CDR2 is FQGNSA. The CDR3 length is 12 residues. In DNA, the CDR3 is TGTGCCAGCAGTCCGTTTCAAAGTGAGCAGTTCTTC. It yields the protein CASSPFQSEQFF. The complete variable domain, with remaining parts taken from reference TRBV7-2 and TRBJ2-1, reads GAGVSQSPSNKVTEKGKDVELRCDPISGHTALYWYRQSLGQGLEFLIYFQGNSAPDKSGLPSDRFSAERTGGSVSTLTIQRTQQEDSAVYLCASSPFQSEQFFGPGTRLTVL.

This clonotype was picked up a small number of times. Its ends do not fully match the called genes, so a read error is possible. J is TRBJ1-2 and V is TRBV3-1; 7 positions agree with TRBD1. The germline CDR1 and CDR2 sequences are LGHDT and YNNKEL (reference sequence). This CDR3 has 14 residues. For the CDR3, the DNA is TGTGCCGGCAGCCAGGAGACAGGGAGCTATGGCTACACCTTC. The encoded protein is CAGSQETGSYGYTF.

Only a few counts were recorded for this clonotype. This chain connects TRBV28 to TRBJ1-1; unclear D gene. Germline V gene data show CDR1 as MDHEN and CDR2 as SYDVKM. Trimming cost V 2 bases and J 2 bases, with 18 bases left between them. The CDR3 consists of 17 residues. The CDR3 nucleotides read TGTGCCAGCAGTTTAGGCGCTAAAATGGTAGAAAACACTGAAGCTTTCTTT. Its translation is CASSLGAKMVENTEAFF.

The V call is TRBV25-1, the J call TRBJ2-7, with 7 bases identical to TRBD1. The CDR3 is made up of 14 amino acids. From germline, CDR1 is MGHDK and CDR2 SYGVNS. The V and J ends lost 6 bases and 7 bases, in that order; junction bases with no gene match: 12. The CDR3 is CASRDRWGYNEQYF. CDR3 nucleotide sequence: TGTGCCAGCAGGGACAGGTGGGGTTACAATGAGCAGTACTTC.

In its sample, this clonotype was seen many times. CDR3 protein: CASRPGQVIYEQYF. DNA of the CDR3: TGTGCCAGCAGACCCGGACAGGTGATATACGAGCAGTACTTC. The rearrangement uses TRBV27 and TRBJ2-7; 7 nucleotides agree with TRBD1. V dropped 6 bases and J dropped 4; count of bases not matched to a gene: 9. This CDR3 spans 14 amino acids. Germline-derived CDR1 and CDR2 are MNHEY and SMNVEV (reference sequence).

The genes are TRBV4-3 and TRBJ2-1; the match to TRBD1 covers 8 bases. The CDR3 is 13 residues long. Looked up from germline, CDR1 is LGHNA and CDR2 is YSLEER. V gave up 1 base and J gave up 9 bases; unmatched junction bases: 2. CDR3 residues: CASSQAGGGEQFF. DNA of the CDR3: TGCGCCAGCAGCCAAGCAGGGGGCGGTGAGCAGTTCTTC.

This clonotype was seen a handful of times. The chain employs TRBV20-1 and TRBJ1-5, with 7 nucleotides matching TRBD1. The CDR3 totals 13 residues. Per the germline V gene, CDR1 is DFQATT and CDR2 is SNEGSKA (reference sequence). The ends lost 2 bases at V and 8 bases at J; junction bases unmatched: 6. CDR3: CSARTTGREPQHF. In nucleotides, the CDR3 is TGCAGTGCTAGAACGACAGGGAGAGAGCCCCAGCATTTT.

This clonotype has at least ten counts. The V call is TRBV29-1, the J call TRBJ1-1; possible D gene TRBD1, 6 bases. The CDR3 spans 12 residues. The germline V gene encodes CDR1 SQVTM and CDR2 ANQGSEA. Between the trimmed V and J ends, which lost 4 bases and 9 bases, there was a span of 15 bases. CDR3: CSVGGHGTQAFF. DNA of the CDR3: TGCAGCGTTGGGGGGCACGGGACCCAAGCTTTCTTT.

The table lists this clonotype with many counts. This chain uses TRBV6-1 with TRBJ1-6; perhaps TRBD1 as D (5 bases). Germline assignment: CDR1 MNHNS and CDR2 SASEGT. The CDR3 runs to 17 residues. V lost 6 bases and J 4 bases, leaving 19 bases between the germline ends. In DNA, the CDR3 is TGTGCCAGCAGCGACGGGACTCCCCGGGGATATAATTCACCCCTCCACTTT. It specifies CASSDGTPRGYNSPLHF.

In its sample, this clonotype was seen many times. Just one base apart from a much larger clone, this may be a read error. CDR3 in amino acids: CASRVTVSYEQYF. CDR3 bases: TGTGCCAGCAGGGTGACAGTTTCCTACGAGCAGTACTTC. The chain is built from TRBV28 and TRBJ2-7; weak D call: TRBD1 (5 bases). Per germline, CDR1 MDHEN and CDR2 SYDVKM. The CDR3 runs 13 residues. V lost 6 bases, J lost 1 base, and 10 bases lay in between.

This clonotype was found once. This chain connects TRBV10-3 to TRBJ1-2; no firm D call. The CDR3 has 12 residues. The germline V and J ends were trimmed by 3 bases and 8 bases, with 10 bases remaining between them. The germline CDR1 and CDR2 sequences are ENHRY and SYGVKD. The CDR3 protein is CAISDWAEGYTF. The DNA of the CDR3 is TGTGCCATCAGTGATTGGGCGGAGGGCTACACCTTC.

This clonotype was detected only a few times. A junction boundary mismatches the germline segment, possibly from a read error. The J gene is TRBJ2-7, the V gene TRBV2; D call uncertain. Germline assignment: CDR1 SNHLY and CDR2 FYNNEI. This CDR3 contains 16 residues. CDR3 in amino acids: CASRPGGDPSSCEQYF. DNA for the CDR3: TGTGCCAGCCGCCCAGGTGGGGATCCCAGCTCCTGCGAGCAGTACTTC. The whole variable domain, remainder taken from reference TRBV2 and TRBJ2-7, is EPEVTQTPSHQVTQMGQEVILRCVPISNHLYFYWYRQILGQKVEFLVSFYNNEISEKSEIFDDQFSVERPDGSNFTLKIRSTKLEDSAMYFCASRPGGDPSSCEQYFGPGTRLTVT.

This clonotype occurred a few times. The CDR3 protein is CASSSSGGVGHEQFF. The CDR3 coding sequence is TGTGCCAGCAGCTCTAGCGGGGGAGTCGGGCATGAGCAGTTCTTC. The rearrangement joins TRBV7-9 to TRBJ2-1, with TRBD2 matching over 10 bases. V lost 4 bases, J lost 8 bases, and 8 bases stayed unmatched. Germline V gene lookup returns CDR1 SEHNR and CDR2 FQNEAQ (reference sequence). The length of the CDR3 is 15 residues.

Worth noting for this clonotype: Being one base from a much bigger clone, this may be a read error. CDR3 DNA sequence: TGTGCCAGCGGTGAAAGGAGCGGACAGGGGTCCTACGAGCAGTACTTC. Its protein is CASGERSGQGSYEQYF. The rearrangement links TRBV6-1 to TRBJ2-7; 9 positions agree with TRBD1. This CDR3 has 16 amino acids. The germline V gene has CDR1 MNHNS and CDR2 SASEGT.